The 13 T cell receptor beta chains given below trace back to one sample, sequenced in a study of monozygotic twins with inflammatory bowel disease. With the 5' RACE reads reprocessed, TCRdb shows one record per CDR3 protein and no DNA. This listing includes roughly 330,000 distinct CDR3 sequences. Sequencing used blood. The source of these receptors is a human donor with ulcerative colitis or Crohn's disease, or a healthy co-twin of an affected twin (not recorded which).

The chain is built from TRBV18 and TRBJ1-4. Germline CDR1 and CDR2: KGHSH and LQKENI. There are 12 residues in the CDR3. The CDR3 spells CASSPATAKLFF.

V gene TRBV25-1 combines with J gene TRBJ2-7. This CDR3 has 12 amino acids. Germline V lookup: CDR1 MGHDK, CDR2 SYGVNS. CDR3 amino acids: CASSDRGHEQYF.

This sequence joins TRBV11-2 and TRBJ2-5; the D gene TCRdb calls, TRBD1, cannot be checked with no DNA. Germline V CDR1 and CDR2: SGHAT, FQNNGV. This CDR3 is built from 14 residues. CDR3 residues: CASSRGWGQETQYF.

This chain connects TRBV12-3 or TRBV12-4 to TRBJ1-5; the TCRdb call, TRBD1, lacks DNA for checking. There are 15 residues in the CDR3. CDR3 loop: CASRARGDGNQPQHF.

This chain links TRBV19 with TRBJ1-5; lacking DNA, the TRBD1 call made by TCRdb goes unchecked. The CDR3 is made up of 14 amino acids. The V gene's germline CDR1 is LNHDA and CDR2 SQIVND (reference sequence). The CDR3 spells CASSIRQGDQPQHF.

The V call is TRBV19, the J call TRBJ2-1; TCRdb's D call, TRBD1, is unchecked because there is no DNA. This CDR3 has 18 amino acids. Germline V CDR1 and CDR2: LNHDA, SQIVND (reference sequence). CDR3 sequence reads: CASSNVGAGFSRLGEQFF.

The rearrangement joins TRBV2 to TRBJ2-6. Germline V gene sequence: CDR1 SNHLY, CDR2 FYNNEI. The CDR3 runs 14 residues. CDR3 sequence reads: CASSAPSRANVLTF. The variable domain in full, completed from reference TRBV2 and TRBJ2-6, reads EPEVTQTPSHQVTQMGQEVILRCVPISNHLYFYWYRQILGQKVEFLVSFYNNEISEKSEIFDDQFSVERPDGSNFTLKIRSTKLEDSAMYFCASSAPSRANVLTFGAGSRLTVL.

The chain couples TRBV4-3 to TRBJ2-3; TCRdb names TRBD2, which stays unverified in the absence of DNA. CDR1 is LGHNA, CDR2 YSLEER, per germline. The CDR3 consists of 15 residues. The CDR3 spells CASSSRASQADTQYF.

The chain has TRBV4-2 and TRBJ2-3; lacking DNA, the TRBD2 call made by TCRdb goes unchecked. This CDR3 contains 12 residues. Looked up from germline, CDR1 is LGHNA and CDR2 is YNFKEQ. The CDR3 region is CASSQERGTQYF.

This rearrangement joins TRBV11-2 to TRBJ2-2; there is no DNA to check the TCRdb D call of TRBD1. CDR3 length equals 14 residues. Germline values: CDR1 SGHAT, CDR2 FQNNGV. CDR3: CASSSNRAIGELFF.

The chain uses TRBV10-3 and TRBJ2-7; TCRdb designates TRBD1, a call that cannot be tested without DNA. Germline values: CDR1 ENHRY, CDR2 SYGVKD. The CDR3 covers 13 residues. The CDR3 is CATQDRWFYEQYF.

The rearrangement joins TRBV30 to TRBJ2-1; no DNA is available, so the TRBD1 call from TCRdb remains unchecked. There are 18 residues in the CDR3. Germline V gives CDR1 GTSNPN, CDR2 SVGIG (reference sequence). The CDR3 is CAWSVLNRGGASYNEQFF.

The chain employs TRBV9 and TRBJ2-7; the TCRdb D gene call, TRBD1, has no DNA to confirm it. CDR3 length: 15 amino acids. The germline gives CDR1 SGDLS, CDR2 YYNGEE. Here the CDR3 reads CASSVGSRGSYEQYF.